This T cell receptor (beta chain) was found in a study of technical replicates of blood from a few donors. Profiling relied on immunoSEQ multiplex PCR, and the TCRdb table lists in-frame clones only, not all of them. This repertoire shows tens of thousands of clones, 85% to 95% found once; its top ten account for about 0.4%. The CDR3 is made up of 13 amino acids. V was cut by 11 bases and J by 1 base, with 14 bases left in between. Per the germline V gene, CDR1 is SNHLY and CDR2 is FYNNEI. The rearrangement links TRBV2 to TRBJ1-1, with a tentative D call TRBD1 (6 bases). This sequence originates from a human donor in good health. Sample: T cells isolated from PBMCs. The chain's CDR3 is CAGLGHPNTEAFF. In nucleotides, the CDR3 is TGTGCCGGACTGGGACACCCGAACACTGAAGCTTTCTTT.